The 10 T cell receptor beta chains below were found in one sample sequenced in a study of T cells in localized non-small cell lung cancer. Only in-frame clones appear in the TCRdb table, and some are missing; sequencing was by immunoSEQ multiplex PCR. The data show about 52,000 clones, approximately 86% seen once. Sequenced here: PBMCs, sampled before any cancer treatment. The receptors come from a female donor with stage II lung adenocarcinoma.

This clone was picked up one time. The genes are TRBV11-2 and TRBJ1-2; D remains unclear. The CDR3 has 14 residues. In germline, CDR1 is SGHAT, CDR2 FQNNGV. The germline V and J ends were trimmed by 5 bases and 1 base, with 11 bases remaining between them. The CDR3 bases are TGTGCCAGCAGCCCCCTGACGAATAACTATGGCTACACCTTC. Translation gives CASSPLTNNYGYTF.

The chain joins TRBV15 to TRBJ2-7, with D maybe TRBD2 (6 bases). The ends were cut back, 5 bases at V and 0 bases at J, with 14 bases in the middle. The CDR3 is 15 residues long. Germline V gene lookup returns CDR1 LNHNV and CDR2 YYDKDF (reference sequence). The CDR3 coding sequence is TGTGCCACCAGCCCCGGGAGACAAAGCTCCTACGAGCAGTACTTC. This gives the protein CATSPGRQSSYEQYF.

CDR3 in amino acids: CASKSGNTGELFF. DNA for the CDR3: TGTGCCAGCAAGTCCGGGAACACCGGGGAGCTGTTTTTT. The chain is built from TRBV2 and TRBJ2-2; D remains ambiguous. The V end lost 7 bases, the J end lost 1 base, and 7 bases lay between the germline ends. The CDR3 consists of 13 residues. The germline gives CDR1 SNHLY, CDR2 FYNNEI.

V is TRBV4-2 and J is TRBJ2-3, with TRBD2 matching 16 bases. Germline CDR1 and CDR2: LGHNA and YNFKEQ. There are 22 residues in the CDR3. The V gene end was trimmed by 4 bases and the J gene end by 5 bases; junction bases not matched to a gene: 21. CDR3 nucleotides: TGTGCCAGCAGCCTCGGGACAGGGGGACCGGGACTAGCGGGGGGGCTTGGAGATACGCAGTATTTT. This encodes CASSLGTGGPGLAGGLGDTQYF.

The chain carries TRBV9 and TRBJ2-3; 9 bases agree with TRBD2. Trimming at V came to 5 bases and at J to 9 bases, leaving 4 bases not matched to a gene. Per germline, CDR1 SGDLS and CDR2 YYNGEE. CDR3 length: 12 residues. The CDR3 DNA reads TGTGCCAGCAGTCCCAGCGGGGGGACGCAGTATTTT. Encoded protein: CASSPSGGTQYF. The full variable domain, rest sourced from reference TRBV9 and TRBJ2-3, is DSGVTQTPKHLITATGQRVTLRCSPRSGDLSVYWYQQSLDQGLQFLIQYYNGEERAKGNILERFSAQQFPDLHSELNLSSLELGDSALYFCASSPSGGTQYFGPGTRLTVL.

The genes are TRBV11-2 and TRBJ1-5; a possible D gene is TRBD1 (5 bases). V was trimmed by 0 bases and J by 2 bases, leaving 8 bases between them. Germline V gene lookup returns CDR1 SGHAT and CDR2 FQNNGV. This CDR3 is built from 15 residues. The CDR3 DNA reads as TGTGCCAGCAGCTTAGACAGGGCTGGCAATCAGCCCCAGCATTTT. Its protein product is CASSLDRAGNQPQHF. The full variable domain, in which reference TRBV11-2 and TRBJ1-5 provide the parts outside the CDR3, is EAGVAQSPRYKIIEKRQSVAFWCNPISGHATLYWYQQILGQGPKLLIQFQNNGVVDDSQLPKDRFSAERLKGVDSTLKIQPAKLEDSAVYLCASSLDRAGNQPQHFGDGTRLSIL.

The chain is built from TRBV7-8 and TRBJ2-4; TRBD2 matches 11 bases. The CDR3 length is 20 residues. The germline V gene encodes CDR1 SGHVS and CDR2 FQNEAQ. J was trimmed by 3 bases and V by 2 bases; bases with no gene match: 15. Here the CDR3 reads CASSLPGTSGGGLGKNIQYF. The CDR3 DNA is TGTGCCAGCAGCTTACCCGGGACTAGCGGTGGAGGCCTCGGCAAAAACATTCAGTACTTC.

This chain joins TRBV7-8 and TRBJ1-1; no clear D gene. The germline gives CDR1 SGHVS, CDR2 FQNEAQ. The germline V and J ends were trimmed by 6 bases and 3 bases, with 14 bases remaining between them. This CDR3 is 14 amino acids long. CDR3 sequence reads: CASRATVRDTEAFF. Here the CDR3 DNA reads TGTGCCAGCAGGGCGACGGTGAGGGACACTGAAGCTTTCTTT.

V usage is TRBV28 and J usage is TRBJ1-2; no firm D call. From germline, CDR1 is MDHEN and CDR2 SYDVKM. Trimming stripped 2 bases from V and 8 bases from J, with 9 bases between. The CDR3 spans 12 residues. The CDR3 coding sequence is TGTGCCAGCAGTTTAGAACAGAAGGGCTACACCTTC. Translating it yields CASSLEQKGYTF.

V and J are TRBV11-2 and TRBJ2-5; 14 nucleotides align to TRBD2. The germline V gene has CDR1 SGHAT and CDR2 FQNNGV. CDR3 size: 15 residues. J lost 4 bases, V lost 8 bases, and 6 bases had no gene match. The CDR3 DNA sequence: TGTGCCAGCTCCTGGGGGACTAGCGGGGGAGAGACCCAGTACTTC. It yields the protein CASSWGTSGGETQYF.